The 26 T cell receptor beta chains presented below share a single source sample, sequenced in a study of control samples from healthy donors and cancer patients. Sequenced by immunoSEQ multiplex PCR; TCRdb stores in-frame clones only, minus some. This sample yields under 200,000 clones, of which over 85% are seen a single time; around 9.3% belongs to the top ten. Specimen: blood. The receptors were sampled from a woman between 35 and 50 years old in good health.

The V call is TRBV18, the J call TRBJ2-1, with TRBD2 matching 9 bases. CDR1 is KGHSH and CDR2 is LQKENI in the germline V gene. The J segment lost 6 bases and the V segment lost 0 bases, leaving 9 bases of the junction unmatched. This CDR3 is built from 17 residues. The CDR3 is CASSPPLTGLASNEQFF. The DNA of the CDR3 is TGTGCCAGCTCACCACCCCTGACTGGACTAGCGAGCAATGAGCAGTTCTTC.

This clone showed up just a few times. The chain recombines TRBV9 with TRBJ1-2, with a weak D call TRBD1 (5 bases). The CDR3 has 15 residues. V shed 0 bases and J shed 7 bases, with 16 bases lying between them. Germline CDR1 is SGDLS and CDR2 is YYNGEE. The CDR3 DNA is TGTGCCAGCAGCGTAGGGGGGGTGAGGCAGGGTGGCTACACCTTC. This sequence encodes CASSVGGVRQGGYTF.

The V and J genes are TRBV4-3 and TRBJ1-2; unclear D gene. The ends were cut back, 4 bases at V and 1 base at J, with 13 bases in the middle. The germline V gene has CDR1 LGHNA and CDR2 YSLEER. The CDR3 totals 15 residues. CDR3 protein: CASSPSLGNNYGYTF. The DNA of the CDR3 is TGCGCCAGCAGCCCGTCCCTGGGGAATAACTATGGCTACACCTTC.

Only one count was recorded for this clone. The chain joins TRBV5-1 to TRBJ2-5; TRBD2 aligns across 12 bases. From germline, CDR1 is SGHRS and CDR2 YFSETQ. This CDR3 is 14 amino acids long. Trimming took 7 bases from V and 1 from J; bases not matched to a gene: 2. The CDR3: CASSTSGSQETQYF. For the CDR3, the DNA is TGCGCCAGCTCGACTAGCGGGAGCCAAGAGACCCAGTACTTC.

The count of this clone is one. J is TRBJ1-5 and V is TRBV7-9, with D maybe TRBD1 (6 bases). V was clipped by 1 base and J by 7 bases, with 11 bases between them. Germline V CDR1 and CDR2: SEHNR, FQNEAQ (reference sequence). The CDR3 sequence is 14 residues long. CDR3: CASSLVGAGQPQHF. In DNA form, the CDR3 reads TGTGCCAGCAGCTTAGTGGGGGCGGGGCAGCCCCAGCATTTT.

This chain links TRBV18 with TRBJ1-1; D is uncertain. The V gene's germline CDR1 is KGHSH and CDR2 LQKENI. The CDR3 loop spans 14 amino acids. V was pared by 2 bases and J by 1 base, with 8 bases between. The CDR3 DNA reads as TGTGCCAGCTCACCAAACGGGAGGAACACTGAAGCTTTCTTT. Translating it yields CASSPNGRNTEAFF.

For the CDR3, the DNA is TGTGCCAGCATTGCGGGAGTAAGGGGCACCGGGGAGCTGTTTTTT. Translation: CASIAGVRGTGELFF. The chain carries TRBV6-6 and TRBJ2-2, with 7 bases aligning to TRBD2. Germline V gene sequence: CDR1 MNHNY, CDR2 SVGAGI (reference sequence). The CDR3 has 15 residues. J was trimmed by 4 bases and V by 7 bases; bases with no gene match: 9.

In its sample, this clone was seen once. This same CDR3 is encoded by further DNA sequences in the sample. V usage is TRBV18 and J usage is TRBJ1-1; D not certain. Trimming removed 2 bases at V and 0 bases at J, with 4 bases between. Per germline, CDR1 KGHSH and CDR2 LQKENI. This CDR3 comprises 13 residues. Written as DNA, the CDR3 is TGTGCCAGCTCACCAGCATTGAACACTGAAGCTTTCTTT. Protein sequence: CASSPALNTEAFF. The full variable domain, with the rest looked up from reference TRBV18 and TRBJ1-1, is NAGVMQNPRHLVRRRGQEARLRCSPMKGHSHVYWYRQLPEEGLKFMVYLQKENIIDESGMPKERFSAEFPKEGPSILRIQQVVRGDSAAYFCASSPALNTEAFFGQGTRLTVV.

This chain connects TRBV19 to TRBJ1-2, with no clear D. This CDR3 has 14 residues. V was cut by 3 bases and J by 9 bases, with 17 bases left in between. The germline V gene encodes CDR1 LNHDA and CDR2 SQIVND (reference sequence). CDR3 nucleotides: TGTGCCAGTAGTATGGGTGCCCGGGATAGTAGCTACACCTTC. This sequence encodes CASSMGARDSSYTF.

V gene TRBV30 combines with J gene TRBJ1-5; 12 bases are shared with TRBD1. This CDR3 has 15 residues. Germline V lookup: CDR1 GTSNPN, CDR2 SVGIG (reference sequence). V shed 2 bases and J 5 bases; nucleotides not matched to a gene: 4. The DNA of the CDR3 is TGTGCCTGGAGTAAGGGGACAGGGGGCGATCAGCCCCAGCATTTT. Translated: CAWSKGTGGDQPQHF.

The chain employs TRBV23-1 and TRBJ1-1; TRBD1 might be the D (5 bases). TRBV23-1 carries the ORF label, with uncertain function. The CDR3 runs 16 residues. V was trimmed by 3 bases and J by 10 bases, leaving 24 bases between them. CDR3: CASSHPIDPTRDGAFF. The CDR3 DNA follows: TGCGCCAGCAGTCACCCAATCGACCCCACCAGGGATGGAGCTTTCTTT.

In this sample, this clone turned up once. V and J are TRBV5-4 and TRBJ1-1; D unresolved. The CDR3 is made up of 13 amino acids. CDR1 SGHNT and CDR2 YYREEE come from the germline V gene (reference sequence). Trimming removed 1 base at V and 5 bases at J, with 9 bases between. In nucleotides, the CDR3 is TGTGCCAGCAGCTTGCCCGGCCGGACTGAAGCTTTCTTT. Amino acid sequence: CASSLPGRTEAFF.

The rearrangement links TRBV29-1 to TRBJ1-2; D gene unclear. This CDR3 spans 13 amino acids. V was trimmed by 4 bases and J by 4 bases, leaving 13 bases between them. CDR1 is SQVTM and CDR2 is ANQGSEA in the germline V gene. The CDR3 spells CSVVGSGVYGYTF. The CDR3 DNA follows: TGCAGCGTTGTAGGTTCTGGGGTCTATGGCTACACCTTC. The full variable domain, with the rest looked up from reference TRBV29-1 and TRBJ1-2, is SAVISQKPSRDICQRGTSLTIQCQVDSQVTMMFWYRQQPGQSLTLIATANQGSEATYESGFVIDKFPISRPNLTFSTLTVSNMSPEDSSIYLCSVVGSGVYGYTFGSGTRLTVV.

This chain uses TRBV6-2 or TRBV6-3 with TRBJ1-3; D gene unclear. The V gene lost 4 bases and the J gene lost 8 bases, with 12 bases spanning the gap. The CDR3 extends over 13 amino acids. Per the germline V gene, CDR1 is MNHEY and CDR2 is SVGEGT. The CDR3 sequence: CASSSSDPHTIYF. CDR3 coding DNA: TGTGCCAGCAGTTCATCGGACCCGCACACCATATATTTT.

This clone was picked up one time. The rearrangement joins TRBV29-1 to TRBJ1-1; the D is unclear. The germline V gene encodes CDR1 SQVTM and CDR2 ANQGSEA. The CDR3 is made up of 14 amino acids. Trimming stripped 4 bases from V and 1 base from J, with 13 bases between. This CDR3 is CSVGGNPRNTEAFF. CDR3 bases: TGCAGCGTTGGGGGTAATCCCCGGAACACTGAAGCTTTCTTT.

CDR3 DNA: TGTGCCAGCAGTGACAGGGCTCCTGGAAACACCATATATTTT. As protein: CASSDRAPGNTIYF. V and J are TRBV9 and TRBJ1-3; 7 bases map to TRBD1. The CDR3 length is 14 residues. V shed 5 bases, J shed 2 bases, and the junction held 4 bases outside the gene matches. Germline V lookup: CDR1 SGDLS, CDR2 YYNGEE.

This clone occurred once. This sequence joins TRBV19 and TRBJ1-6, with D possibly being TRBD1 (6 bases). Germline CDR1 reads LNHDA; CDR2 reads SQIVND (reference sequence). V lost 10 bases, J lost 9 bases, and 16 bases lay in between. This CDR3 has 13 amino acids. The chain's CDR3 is CATNRVLGSPLHF. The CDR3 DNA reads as TGTGCCACCAACAGGGTGTTAGGTTCACCCCTCCACTTT.

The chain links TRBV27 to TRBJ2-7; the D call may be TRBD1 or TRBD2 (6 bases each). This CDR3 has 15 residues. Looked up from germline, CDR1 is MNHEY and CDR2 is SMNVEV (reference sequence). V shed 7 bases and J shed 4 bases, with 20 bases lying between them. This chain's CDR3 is CASTKRGPGAYEQYF. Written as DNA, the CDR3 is TGTGCCAGCACTAAACGCGGCCCGGGGGCATACGAGCAGTACTTC.

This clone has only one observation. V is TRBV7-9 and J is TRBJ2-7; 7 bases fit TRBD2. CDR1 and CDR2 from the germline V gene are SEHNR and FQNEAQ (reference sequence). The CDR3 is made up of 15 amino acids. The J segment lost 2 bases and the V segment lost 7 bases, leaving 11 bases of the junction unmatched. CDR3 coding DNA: TGTGCCAGCACCTCCGAGCAGGGACTACCCTACGAGCAGTACTTC. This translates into CASTSEQGLPYEQYF.

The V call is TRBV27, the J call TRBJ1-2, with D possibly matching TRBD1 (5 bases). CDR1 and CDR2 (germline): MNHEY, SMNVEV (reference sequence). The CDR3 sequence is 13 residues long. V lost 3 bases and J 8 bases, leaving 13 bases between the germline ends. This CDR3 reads CASSLGRGSGYTF. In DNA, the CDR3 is TGTGCCAGCAGTTTGGGACGGGGTAGCGGCTACACCTTC.

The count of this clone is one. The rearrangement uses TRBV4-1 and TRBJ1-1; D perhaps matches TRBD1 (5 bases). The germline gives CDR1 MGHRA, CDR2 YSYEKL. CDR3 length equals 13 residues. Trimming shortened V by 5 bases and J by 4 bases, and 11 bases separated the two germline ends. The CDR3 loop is CASSLGRGTEAFF. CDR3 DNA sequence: TGCGCCAGCAGCTTGGGACGGGGCACTGAAGCTTTCTTT.

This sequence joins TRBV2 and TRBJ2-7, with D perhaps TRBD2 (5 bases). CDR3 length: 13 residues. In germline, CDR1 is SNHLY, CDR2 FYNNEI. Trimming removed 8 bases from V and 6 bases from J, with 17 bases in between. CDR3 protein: CASLRDLGLEQYF. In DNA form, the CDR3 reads TGTGCCAGCCTCCGGGATCTCGGCCTCGAGCAGTACTTC.

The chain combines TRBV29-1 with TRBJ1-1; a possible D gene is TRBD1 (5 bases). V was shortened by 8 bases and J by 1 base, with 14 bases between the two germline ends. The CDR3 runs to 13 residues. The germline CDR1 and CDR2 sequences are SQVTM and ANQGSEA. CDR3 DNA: TGCAGCTCGCCGGGGGTCCGGAACACTGAAGCTTTCTTT. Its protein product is CSSPGVRNTEAFF.

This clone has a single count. The CDR3: CASSSLRDRGSGEQYF. CDR3 coding DNA: TGTGCCAGCAGCTCACTCCGGGACAGGGGGTCGGGGGAGCAGTACTTC. This chain uses TRBV7-6 with TRBJ2-7; 11 nucleotides line up with TRBD1. In germline, CDR1 is SGHVS, CDR2 FNYEAQ. V gave up 4 bases and J gave up 7 bases; unmatched junction bases: 12. This CDR3 has 16 amino acids.

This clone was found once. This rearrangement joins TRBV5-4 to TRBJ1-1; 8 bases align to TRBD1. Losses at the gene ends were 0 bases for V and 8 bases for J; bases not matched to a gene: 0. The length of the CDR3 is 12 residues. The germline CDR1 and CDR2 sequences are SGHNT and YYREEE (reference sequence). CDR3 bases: TGTGCCAGCAGCTTGGGGGACAGGGAAGCTTTCTTT. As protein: CASSLGDREAFF.

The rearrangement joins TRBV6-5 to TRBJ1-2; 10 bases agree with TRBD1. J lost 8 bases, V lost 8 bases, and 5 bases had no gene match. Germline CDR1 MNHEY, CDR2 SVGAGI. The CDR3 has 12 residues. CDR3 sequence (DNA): TGTGCCAGCCAGGACAGGGGGTCGGGCTACACCTTC. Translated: CASQDRGSGYTF.